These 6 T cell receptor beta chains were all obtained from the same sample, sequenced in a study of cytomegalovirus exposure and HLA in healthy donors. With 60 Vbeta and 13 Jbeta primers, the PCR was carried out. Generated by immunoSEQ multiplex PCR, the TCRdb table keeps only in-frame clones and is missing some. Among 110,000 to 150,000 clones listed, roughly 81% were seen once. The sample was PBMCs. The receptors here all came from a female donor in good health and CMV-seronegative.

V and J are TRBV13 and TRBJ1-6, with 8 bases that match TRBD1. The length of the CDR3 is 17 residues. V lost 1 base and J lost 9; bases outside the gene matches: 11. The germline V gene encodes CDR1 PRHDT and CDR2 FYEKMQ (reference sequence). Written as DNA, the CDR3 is TGTGCCAGCAGCTTAGCTATCTCGGGACAGGCCCTTTCACCCCTCCACTTT. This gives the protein CASSLAISGQALSPLHF. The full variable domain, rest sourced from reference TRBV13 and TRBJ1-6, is AAGVIQSPRHLIKEKRETATLKCYPIPRHDTVYWYQQGPGQDPQFLISFYEKMQSDKGSIPDRFSAQQFSDYHSELNMSSLELGDSALYFCASSLAISGQALSPLHFGNGTRLTVT.

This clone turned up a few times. CDR3 in amino acids: CASSYSEGANGYTF. CDR3 in DNA: TGTGCCAGCAGTTACTCGGAGGGAGCGAATGGCTACACCTTC. The J gene is TRBJ1-2, the V gene TRBV6-6; D gene ambiguous. This CDR3 spans 14 amino acids. V was clipped by 0 bases and J by 6 bases, with 11 bases between them. The V gene's germline CDR1 is MNHNY and CDR2 SVGAGI (reference sequence).

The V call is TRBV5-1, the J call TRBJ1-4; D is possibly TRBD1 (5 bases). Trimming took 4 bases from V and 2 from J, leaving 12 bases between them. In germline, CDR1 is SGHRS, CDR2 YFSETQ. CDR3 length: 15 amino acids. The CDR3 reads CASSVPGPTNEKLFF. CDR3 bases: TGCGCCAGCAGCGTACCAGGGCCCACTAATGAAAAACTGTTTTTT.

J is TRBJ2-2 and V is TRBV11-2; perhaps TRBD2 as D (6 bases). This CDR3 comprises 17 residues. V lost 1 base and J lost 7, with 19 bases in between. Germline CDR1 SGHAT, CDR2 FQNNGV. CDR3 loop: CASSLVGGSQSGGELFF. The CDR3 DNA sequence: TGTGCCAGCAGCTTAGTGGGGGGATCGCAGTCGGGCGGGGAGCTGTTTTTT.

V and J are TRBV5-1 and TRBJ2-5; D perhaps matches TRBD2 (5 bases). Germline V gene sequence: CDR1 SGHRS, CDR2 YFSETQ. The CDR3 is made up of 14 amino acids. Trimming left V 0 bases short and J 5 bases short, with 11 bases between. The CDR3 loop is CASSLVLTGETQYF. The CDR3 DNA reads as TGCGCCAGCAGCTTGGTCCTCACGGGGGAGACCCAGTACTTC.

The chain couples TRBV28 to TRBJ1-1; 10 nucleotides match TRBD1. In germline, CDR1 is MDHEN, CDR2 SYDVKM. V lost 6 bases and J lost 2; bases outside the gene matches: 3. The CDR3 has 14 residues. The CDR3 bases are TGTGCCAGCAGCGACAGGGGGCCCAACACTGAAGCTTTCTTT. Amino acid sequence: CASSDRGPNTEAFF.